Described below is a single T cell receptor beta chain sequence and its context. Its antigen is undetermined. These data come from a study of response to subunit inactivated influenza vaccine. TCRdb re-derived calls from the RT-PCR reads in MiXCR, one entry per CDR3 protein. The sample has fewer than 700,000 distinct CDR3 sequences; 10% to 15% are singletons. The study, taken as a whole, reports: Authors suggested seasonal influenza vaccinations each recruit few new T cells.

CDR3 length: 14 residues. With 4 bases removed from V and 3 bases from J, the gap between germline ends came to 12 bases. This rearrangement joins TRBV12-3 or TRBV12-4 to TRBJ1-1; D unresolved. This clonotype was sampled from a man aged 45-65 years who received an inactivated influenza vaccine. Sequences were derived from PBMCs from blood, sampled roughly 6 weeks after vaccination. CDR3: CASSSRTGDTEAFF. In nucleotides, the CDR3 is TGTGCCAGCAGTTCCCGGACCGGGGACACTGAAGCTTTCTTT.